This TCR beta chain was retrieved from a study of response to subunit inactivated influenza vaccine. General study results and limits: After each seasonal influenza vaccination, few new T cells are recruited, the authors suggested.

Germline V lookup: CDR1 SQVTM, CDR2 ANQGSEA. CDR3 length equals 16 residues. Trimming took off 2 bases at V and 3 bases at J, with 19 bases between the two ends. TCRdb itself ran the RT-PCR reads through MiXCR, one entry per CDR3 protein. The sample has fewer than 250,000 distinct CDR3 sequences, 13% to 15% seen once; the top ten hold about 26%. This clonotype was observed a handful of times. No antigen is known for it. Sequenced material: CD8+ T cells sorted from PBMCs, taken more than 4 days after vaccination. V is TRBV29-1 and J is TRBJ2-5, with D perhaps TRBD1 (6 bases). The TCR originated in a man in his fifties or sixties who received an inactivated influenza vaccine. Here the CDR3 DNA reads TGCAGCGTTGAATCCCAGGACAGCGATGTGGAAGAGACCCAGTACTTC. Amino acid sequence: CSVESQDSDVEETQYF.